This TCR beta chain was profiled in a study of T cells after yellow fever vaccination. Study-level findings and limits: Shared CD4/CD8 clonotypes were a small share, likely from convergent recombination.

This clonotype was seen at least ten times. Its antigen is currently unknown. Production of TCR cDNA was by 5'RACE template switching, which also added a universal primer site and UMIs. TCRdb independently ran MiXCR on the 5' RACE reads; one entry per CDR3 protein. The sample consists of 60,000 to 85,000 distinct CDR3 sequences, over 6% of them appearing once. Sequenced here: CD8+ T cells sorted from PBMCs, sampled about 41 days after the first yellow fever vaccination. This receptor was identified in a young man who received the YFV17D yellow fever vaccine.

DNA of the CDR3: TGTGCCAGCAGCTTAGACCCCGGCCCGGGGGCCCCCGATGAGCAGTTCTTC. Its translation is CASSLDPGPGAPDEQFF. The rearrangement joins TRBV7-7 to TRBJ2-1; D is perhaps TRBD1 or TRBD2 (6 bases each). The CDR3 contains 17 residues. The germline CDR1 and CDR2 sequences are SSHAT and FNYEAQ (reference sequence). The V and J ends lost 1 base and 8 bases respectively, with 21 bases between them.